The 27 T cell receptor beta chains below all came from one sample that was sequenced in a study of siplizumab effects on memory and regulatory T cells. Sequencing used immunoSEQ multiplex PCR; TCRdb keeps in-frame clones, though not all of them. Here the sample spans over 85,000 clones, roughly 89% being singletons. The specimen was CD4+ T cells sorted from blood. All receptors derive from a human donor in good health.

This chain connects TRBV5-1 to TRBJ2-5, with TRBD1 matching over 9 bases. V lost 3 bases to trimming and J lost 4 bases; unmatched junction nucleotides: 7. CDR3 length: 15 residues. Germline V lookup: CDR1 SGHRS, CDR2 YFSETQ. CDR3 DNA sequence: TGCGCCAGCAGCTCCGGGACAGGGACCGGAGAGACCCAGTACTTC. Amino acids: CASSSGTGTGETQYF.

The chain has TRBV7-2 and TRBJ1-2, with TRBD1 matching over 9 bases. The junction had 4 bases not matched to a gene; V was cut back by 5 bases and J by 6 bases. The CDR3 consists of 13 residues. Germline V CDR1 and CDR2: SGHTA, FQGNSA. For the CDR3, the DNA is TGTGCCAGCAGCAAAAGACAGGGGGATGGCTACACCTTC. Protein: CASSKRQGDGYTF.

The gene calls are TRBV2 and TRBJ1-5; D is uncertain. CDR1 and CDR2 from the germline V gene are SNHLY and FYNNEI. The CDR3 sequence is 14 residues long. With 2 bases removed from V and 0 bases from J, the gap between germline ends came to 5 bases. This CDR3 reads CASSELYSNQPQHF. For the CDR3, the DNA is TGTGCCAGCAGTGAACTCTATAGCAATCAGCCCCAGCATTTT. Combining the CDR3 with reference TRBV2 and TRBJ1-5 gives the whole variable domain EPEVTQTPSHQVTQMGQEVILRCVPISNHLYFYWYRQILGQKVEFLVSFYNNEISEKSEIFDDQFSVERPDGSNFTLKIRSTKLEDSAMYFCASSELYSNQPQHFGDGTRLSIL.

The J gene is TRBJ2-3, the V gene TRBV14; D ambiguous. In germline, CDR1 is SGHDN, CDR2 FVKESK. The CDR3 extends over 14 amino acids. The V and J ends lost 3 bases and 2 bases respectively, with 9 bases between them. The DNA for the CDR3 is TGTGCCAGCAGCCATATTGAGGCCACAGATACGCAGTATTTT. It translates to CASSHIEATDTQYF. The whole variable domain, remainder taken from reference TRBV14 and TRBJ2-3, is EAGVTQFPSHSVIEKGQTVTLRCDPISGHDNLYWYRRVMGKEIKFLLHFVKESKQDESGMPNNRFLAERTGGTYSTLKVQPAELEDSGVYFCASSHIEATDTQYFGPGTRLTVL.

This clone was found once. The chain joins TRBV5-5 to TRBJ1-5; D gene ambiguous. Per the germline V gene, CDR1 is SGHKS and CDR2 is YYEKEE (reference sequence). The V and J ends lost 2 bases and 1 base respectively, with 7 bases between them. This CDR3 is 14 amino acids long. The CDR3 is CASSFSGSNQPQHF. The CDR3 DNA is TGTGCCAGCAGCTTCAGCGGGAGCAATCAGCCCCAGCATTTT. The variable domain in full, completed from reference TRBV5-5 and TRBJ1-5, reads DAGVTQSPTHLIKTRGQQVTLRCSPISGHKSVSWYQQVLGQGPQFIFQYYEKEERGRGNFPDRFSARQFPNYSSELNVNALLLGDSALYLCASSFSGSNQPQHFGDGTRLSIL.

The rearrangement joins TRBV15 to TRBJ2-5; 11 nucleotides agree with TRBD2. Losses at the gene ends were 4 bases for V and 3 bases for J; bases not matched to a gene: 1. This CDR3 is 14 amino acids long. Germline V gene lookup returns CDR1 LNHNV and CDR2 YYDKDF (reference sequence). CDR3 region: CATSTGLAEETQYF. Written as DNA, the CDR3 is TGTGCCACCAGCACGGGACTAGCGGAAGAGACCCAGTACTTC.

In DNA, the CDR3 is TGTGCCAGTAGTATTAAGGGCTCGGCGGGCTACACCTTC. This codes for CASSIKGSAGYTF. The chain uses TRBV19 and TRBJ1-2; D gene unclear. The CDR3 has 13 amino acids. Germline assignment: CDR1 LNHDA and CDR2 SQIVND (reference sequence). V dropped 3 bases and J dropped 8 bases, with 13 bases sitting between them.

V is TRBV20-1 and J is TRBJ1-1, with 10 bases matching TRBD1. Germline V lookup: CDR1 DFQATT, CDR2 SNEGSKA (reference sequence). This CDR3 has 11 amino acids. J gave up 8 bases and V 5 bases, and 2 bases lay outside the gene matches. As DNA, the CDR3 is TGCAGTGCTCCGACAGGGGGCGAAGCTTTCTTT. This gives the protein CSAPTGGEAFF.

The sample holds one count of this clone. V gene TRBV10-3 combines with J gene TRBJ1-1; 7 nucleotides line up with TRBD1. V lost 7 bases and J lost 10; bases outside the gene matches: 21. The CDR3 spans 16 residues. Germline loops: CDR1 ENHRY, CDR2 SYGVKD. The DNA of the CDR3 is TGTGCCATCACCAAACGCCAGGGGGATCCTGAATCGGGAGCTTTCTTT. It yields the protein CAITKRQGDPESGAFF.

The V gene is TRBV5-1, the J gene TRBJ2-2, with D possibly being TRBD1 or TRBD2 (5 bases each). V was shortened by 10 bases and J by 3 bases, with 16 bases between the two germline ends. Germline V gene sequence: CDR1 SGHRS, CDR2 YFSETQ. The CDR3 is made up of 14 amino acids. CDR3 loop: CAAKGDPYTGELFF. CDR3 nucleotides: TGCGCCGCAAAAGGGGACCCCTACACCGGGGAGCTGTTTTTT.

The chain combines TRBV5-6 with TRBJ2-7; D possibly corresponds to TRBD1 (5 bases). The CDR3 consists of 14 residues. The V gene's germline CDR1 is SGHDT and CDR2 YYEEEE. V gave up 0 bases and J gave up 4 bases, with 11 bases separating them. As DNA, the CDR3 is TGTGCCAGCAGCTTGGTGGTGGGGCGTTACGAGCAGTACTTC. Protein: CASSLVVGRYEQYF.

The CDR3: CASSPSKEGYGYTF. Here the CDR3 DNA reads TGTGCCAGCAGCCCCTCGAAAGAGGGCTATGGCTACACCTTC. The chain recombines TRBV5-4 with TRBJ1-2; D uncertain. V shed 4 bases and J shed 4 bases, with 14 bases lying between them. The CDR3 extends over 14 amino acids. Germline V gene lookup returns CDR1 SGHNT and CDR2 YYREEE (reference sequence).

This clone has more than one count but fewer than ten. The chain links TRBV6-5 to TRBJ1-2; tentatively, D is TRBD1 (6 bases). The CDR3 contains 12 residues. Germline values: CDR1 MNHEY, CDR2 SVGAGI. V was trimmed by 10 bases and J by 4 bases, leaving 13 bases between them. CDR3 in amino acids: CATGTGFYGYTF. DNA for the CDR3: TGTGCCACAGGAACAGGGTTCTATGGCTACACCTTC.

V usage is TRBV19 and J usage is TRBJ1-5; TRBD1 matches at 11 bases. The CDR3 has 14 amino acids. The germline gives CDR1 LNHDA, CDR2 SQIVND (reference sequence). V was pared by 6 bases and J by 7 bases, with 5 bases of the junction left unmatched. The CDR3: CASSGTGGRQPQHF. The CDR3 nucleotides are TGTGCCAGTAGCGGGACAGGGGGAAGACAGCCCCAGCATTTT. Filled out from reference TRBV19 and TRBJ1-5, the complete variable domain reads DGGITQSPKYLFRKEGQNVTLSCEQNLNHDAMYWYRQDPGQGLRLIYYSQIVNDFQKGDIAEGYSVSREKKESFPLTVTSAQKNPTAFYLCASSGTGGRQPQHFGDGTRLSIL.

The CDR3 is CASSLMVSSYEQYF. The CDR3 nucleotides read TGTGCCAGCAGTCTTATGGTTAGCTCCTACGAGCAGTACTTC. The rearrangement uses TRBV27 and TRBJ2-7; D uncertain. CDR1 and CDR2 (germline): MNHEY, SMNVEV (reference sequence). V lost 5 bases and J lost 0, with 11 bases in between. This CDR3 has 14 amino acids.

This clone appeared a single time. The J gene is TRBJ2-2, the V gene TRBV15; no clear D. The germline V gene encodes CDR1 LNHNV and CDR2 YYDKDF (reference sequence). Trimming pared 8 bases from V and 0 bases from J, leaving 16 bases between. This CDR3 is 16 amino acids long. The CDR3 region is CATSLFNSPNTGELFF. The CDR3 bases are TGTGCCACCTCCCTTTTTAACAGCCCGAACACCGGGGAGCTGTTTTTT.

The chain links TRBV21-1 to TRBJ1-5; whether TRBD1, the table's D call, matches the DNA was not checked. TRBV21-1 represents a pseudogene. The CDR3 loop spans 20 amino acids. This chain's CDR3 is CASSRAFGNRGPYSNQPQHF. Written as DNA, the CDR3 is TGTGCCAGCAGCAGGGCCTTCGGCAACAGGGGCCCATATAGCAATCAGCCCCAGCATTTT.

This chain joins TRBV5-1 and TRBJ2-1; D unresolved. This CDR3 contains 11 residues. Germline V gene lookup returns CDR1 SGHRS and CDR2 YFSETQ. V gave up 3 bases and J gave up 9 bases, with 7 bases separating them. The CDR3 nucleotides read TGCGCCAGCAGCTCGAGTTTTGAGCAGTTCTTC. Translation gives CASSSSFEQFF.

This chain connects TRBV7-2 to TRBJ2-7, with 11 bases aligning to TRBD2. Looked up from germline, CDR1 is SGHTA and CDR2 is FQGNSA. The ends lost 0 bases at V and 3 bases at J; junction bases unmatched: 1. The CDR3 is made up of 15 amino acids. CDR3 nucleotides: TGTGCCAGCAGCTTAGCTCTAGCGGGGGGCTACGAGCAGTACTTC. Translation: CASSLALAGGYEQYF.

This chain uses TRBV7-3 with TRBJ2-5, with D perhaps matching TRBD1 or TRBD2 (6 bases each). This CDR3 contains 14 residues. The germline CDR1 and CDR2 sequences are SGHTA and FQGTGA. Trimming left V 3 bases short and J 5 bases short, with 13 bases between. The CDR3 nucleotides are TGTGCCAGCAGCTTGACCGGGGGCCGCGAGACCCAGTACTTC. Protein: CASSLTGGRETQYF. Filled out from reference TRBV7-3 and TRBJ2-5, the complete variable domain reads GAGVSQTPSNKVTEKGKYVELRCDPISGHTALYWYRQSLGQGPEFLIYFQGTGAADDSGLPNDRFFAVRPEGSVSTLKIQRTERGDSAVYLCASSLTGGRETQYFGPGTRLLVL.

This chain joins TRBV19 and TRBJ2-1, with 7 bases aligning to TRBD1. The CDR3 totals 14 residues. Germline V gives CDR1 LNHDA, CDR2 SQIVND (reference sequence). V lost 11 bases, J lost 0 bases, and 7 bases stayed unmatched. CDR3 residues: CASRQGSSYNEQFF. Here the CDR3 DNA reads TGTGCCTCAAGACAGGGTAGCTCCTACAATGAGCAGTTCTTC.

The chain is built from TRBV5-5 and TRBJ1-5, with D perhaps TRBD1 (6 bases). Trimming left V 1 base short and J 3 bases short, with 14 bases between. The CDR3 extends over 16 amino acids. Germline V gene lookup returns CDR1 SGHKS and CDR2 YYEKEE (reference sequence). The CDR3 protein is CASSLLGGLNNQPQHF. The CDR3 bases are TGTGCCAGCAGCTTGTTGGGGGGGCTTAACAATCAGCCCCAGCATTTT.

The gene calls are TRBV19 and TRBJ2-7; D not certain. Germline values: CDR1 LNHDA, CDR2 SQIVND (reference sequence). Trimming left V 0 bases short and J 2 bases short, with 14 bases between. The CDR3 contains 16 residues. Written as DNA, the CDR3 is TGTGCCAGTAGTATAGAAGGCGGCAGTCCTACCTACGAGCAGTACTTC. This encodes CASSIEGGSPTYEQYF.

The sample holds one count of this clone. The V gene is TRBV5-1, the J gene TRBJ2-7, with 7 positions matching TRBD1. Germline CDR1 and CDR2: SGHRS and YFSETQ. Trimming at V came to 7 bases and at J to 2 bases, leaving 6 bases not matched to a gene. There are 13 residues in the CDR3. Here the CDR3 DNA reads TGCGCCAGCCGCACAGGGGTTCCCTACGAGCAGTACTTC. Encoded protein: CASRTGVPYEQYF.

The V call is TRBV20-1, the J call TRBJ1-2; unclear D gene. This CDR3 has 11 residues. With 5 bases removed from V and 8 bases from J, the gap between germline ends came to 12 bases. Germline CDR1 and CDR2: DFQATT and SNEGSKA (reference sequence). The CDR3 loop reads CSASRLDGYTF. DNA for the CDR3: TGCAGTGCTTCAAGGTTAGACGGCTACACCTTC.

This chain uses TRBV6-5 with TRBJ1-5; D might be TRBD1 (6 bases). The germline V gene encodes CDR1 MNHEY and CDR2 SVGAGI. Trimming shortened V by 2 bases and J by 7 bases, and 12 bases separated the two germline ends. The CDR3 is 14 amino acids. The CDR3 region is CASSYGRGSQPQHF. The CDR3 bases are TGTGCCAGCAGTTACGGCAGGGGAAGCCAGCCCCAGCATTTT.

The CDR3, as DNA: TGTGCCAGCAGCCCCGAGGGGTGGCAGACCCAGTACTTC. Its translation is CASSPEGWQTQYF. The rearrangement joins TRBV6-1 to TRBJ2-5; D might be TRBD1 or TRBD2, each matching 5 bases. This CDR3 is built from 13 residues. The V gene's germline CDR1 is MNHNS and CDR2 SASEGT. V was shortened by 6 bases and J by 6 bases, with 14 bases between the two germline ends.